A selection of T cell receptor beta chains follows, all from one sample in a study of vaccination and CD4 T cells after COVID-19. These receptors are not linked to any known antigen. One entry per CDR3 protein, called by TCRdb with MiXCR from the PCR reads. The table lists approximately 9,500 distinct CDR3 sequences, 30% of them singletons. The sequencing input was CD4+ T cells from blood, cultured in vitro. The origin of the receptors is a human donor in good health. Each CDR3 is given with its conserved first and last residue. Part of the rows lack a size; the others show once, few, many or a class for expanded clones.

abundance: -; j_gene: TRBJ1-1; v_gene: TRBV9; CDR3aa: CASPPNPEAFF
abundance: few; j_gene: TRBJ1-2; v_gene: TRBV7-9; CDR3aa: CASSPAGSYGYTF
abundance: -; j_gene: TRBJ2-7; v_gene: TRBV19; CDR3aa: CASSIGPSSYEQYF
abundance: few; j_gene: TRBJ1-1; v_gene: TRBV19; CDR3aa: CASSLSTQGLAFF
abundance: -; j_gene: TRBJ1-1; v_gene: TRBV28; CDR3aa: CASSPHRGLNTEAFF
abundance: -; j_gene: TRBJ2-3; v_gene: TRBV6-2/TRBV6-3; CDR3aa: CASSYRGSTDTQYF
abundance: -; j_gene: TRBJ2-1; v_gene: TRBV20-1; CDR3aa: CSADRGRGYNEQFF
abundance: few; j_gene: TRBJ2-1; v_gene: TRBV20-1; CDR3aa: CSAGVSGQELREQFF
abundance: few; j_gene: TRBJ2-5; v_gene: TRBV29-1; CDR3aa: CSVERTGRLETQYF
abundance: -; j_gene: TRBJ1-5; v_gene: TRBV19; CDR3aa: CASKGGLGPQHF
abundance: -; j_gene: TRBJ2-3; v_gene: TRBV27; CDR3aa: CASSPYLTDTQYF
abundance: -; j_gene: TRBJ2-3; v_gene: TRBV29-1; CDR3aa: CSVEDPSGRQGPPDTQYF
abundance: few; j_gene: TRBJ2-7; v_gene: TRBV19; CDR3aa: CASSIATGLEQYF
abundance: once; j_gene: TRBJ2-7; v_gene: TRBV19; CDR3aa: CASSPLGDEQYF
abundance: -; j_gene: TRBJ2-5; v_gene: TRBV27; CDR3aa: CASTRGETQYF
abundance: -; j_gene: TRBJ1-3; v_gene: TRBV28; CDR3aa: CASSSIVRLSGNTIYF
abundance: once; j_gene: TRBJ2-2; v_gene: TRBV5-4; CDR3aa: CASSLQRENTGELFF
abundance: -; j_gene: TRBJ2-2; v_gene: TRBV11-1; CDR3aa: CASSRISGQGTGELFF
abundance: -; j_gene: TRBJ2-3; v_gene: TRBV20-1; CDR3aa: CSARKQGSDTQYF
abundance: few; j_gene: TRBJ1-5; v_gene: TRBV7-2; CDR3aa: CASSPTFGDYSNQPQHF
abundance: -; j_gene: TRBJ1-1; v_gene: TRBV4-3; CDR3aa: CASSQDFLTEAFF
abundance: -; j_gene: TRBJ2-4; v_gene: TRBV19; CDR3aa: CASSTPRIQYF
abundance: -; j_gene: TRBJ2-1; v_gene: TRBV4-2; CDR3aa: CASSPSGDYNEQFF
abundance: once; j_gene: TRBJ1-3; v_gene: TRBV6-1; CDR3aa: CAIQGYDTICF
abundance: -; j_gene: TRBJ1-1; v_gene: TRBV18; CDR3aa: CASSPTGAGVNTEAFF
abundance: -; j_gene: TRBJ1-1; v_gene: TRBV18; CDR3aa: CASSPKTGTTEAFF
abundance: -; j_gene: TRBJ2-7; v_gene: TRBV10-3; CDR3aa: CAITSGQGTYEQYF
abundance: -; j_gene: TRBJ2-5; v_gene: TRBV28; CDR3aa: CASSSELGGNGETQYF
abundance: few; j_gene: TRBJ1-1; v_gene: TRBV6-1; CDR3aa: CASSAITGVDTEAFF
abundance: -; j_gene: TRBJ2-5; v_gene: TRBV19; CDR3aa: CASSIPGQETQYF
abundance: -; j_gene: TRBJ1-5; v_gene: TRBV6-2/TRBV6-3; CDR3aa: CASSYFGAGQPQHF
abundance: -; j_gene: TRBJ1-1; v_gene: TRBV20-1; CDR3aa: CSAPSGRLFGTEAFF
abundance: -; j_gene: TRBJ2-5; v_gene: TRBV27; CDR3aa: CASSLAGTRVKETQYF
abundance: -; j_gene: TRBJ2-2; v_gene: TRBV19; CDR3aa: CASSINRGTNTGELFF
abundance: few; j_gene: TRBJ2-1; v_gene: TRBV19; CDR3aa: CASSSGRGNEQFF
abundance: -; j_gene: TRBJ2-1; v_gene: TRBV20-1; CDR3aa: CSADTGLDNEQFF
abundance: -; j_gene: TRBJ2-7; v_gene: TRBV6-1; CDR3aa: CASRGVPGQPSYEQYF
abundance: few; j_gene: TRBJ2-7; v_gene: TRBV6-5; CDR3aa: CASSYSRPSYEQYF
abundance: -; j_gene: TRBJ2-1; v_gene: TRBV4-1; CDR3aa: CASSQVLGAEQFF
abundance: -; j_gene: TRBJ2-7; v_gene: TRBV11-2; CDR3aa: CASSFIYEQYF
abundance: few; j_gene: TRBJ2-7; v_gene: TRBV6-1; CDR3aa: CASSASSDVAYEQYF
abundance: -; j_gene: TRBJ2-1; v_gene: TRBV5-1; CDR3aa: CASSPQLAGGNIGAYNEQFF
abundance: -; j_gene: TRBJ2-7; v_gene: TRBV7-2; CDR3aa: CTSSFGRGGSYEQYF
abundance: -; j_gene: TRBJ2-1; v_gene: TRBV28; CDR3aa: CASKTSGAPLANEQFF
abundance: -; j_gene: TRBJ2-7; v_gene: TRBV6-2/TRBV6-3; CDR3aa: CASSYPRRTQYF
abundance: -; j_gene: TRBJ2-1; v_gene: TRBV6-1; CDR3aa: CATISGTGGYNEQFF
abundance: few; j_gene: TRBJ1-2; v_gene: TRBV19; CDR3aa: CASRVHLYGYTF